One sample yielded the 21 T cell receptor beta chains listed below, sequenced in a study of CD8 T cells in Susac syndrome. Random hexamers primed reverse transcription of about 0.5 to 1 ug RNA. TCRdb fed the immunoSEQ multiplex PCR reads into MiXCR, producing one record per CDR3 protein. This table holds about 130,000 distinct CDR3 sequences, more than 90% found once. Material for sequencing was CD4+ T cells from PBMCs. The receptors originated from a human donor in good health.

The J gene is TRBJ1-2, the V gene TRBV3-1; D gene ambiguous. CDR1 LGHDT and CDR2 YNNKEL come from the germline V gene (reference sequence). The germline V and J ends were trimmed by 4 bases and 2 bases, with 11 bases remaining between them. The CDR3 spans 14 residues. CDR3 coding DNA: TGTGCCAGCAGCCGTTGGCAGGCGAACTATGGCTACACCTTC. Residues: CASSRWQANYGYTF. Filled out from reference TRBV3-1 and TRBJ1-2, the complete variable domain reads DTAVSQTPKYLVTQMGNDKSIKCEQNLGHDTMYWYKQDSKKFLKIMFSYNNKELIINETVPNRFSPKSPDKAHLNLHINSLELGDSAVYFCASSRWQANYGYTFGSGTRLTVV.

The gene calls are TRBV24-1 and TRBJ2-5; D possibly corresponds to TRBD2 (5 bases). Germline CDR1 reads KGHDR; CDR2 reads SFDVKD. CDR3 length: 15 residues. V lost 5 bases and J 5 bases, leaving 17 bases between the germline ends. The CDR3 DNA follows: TGTGCCACCAGTGTGAACGACTATCCCGGGGAGACCCAGTACTTC. It specifies CATSVNDYPGETQYF.

This chain uses TRBV20-1 with TRBJ2-7; 7 bases map to TRBD1. The CDR3 runs to 13 residues. Unmatched junction bases numbered 7, after V lost 6 bases and J lost 2 bases. Looked up from germline, CDR1 is DFQATT and CDR2 is SNEGSKA (reference sequence). CDR3: CSADREPTYEQYF. The CDR3 DNA reads TGCAGTGCCGACAGGGAGCCCACCTACGAGCAGTACTTC.

The chain recombines TRBV24-1 with TRBJ1-5; D is unclear. Germline CDR1 is KGHDR and CDR2 is SFDVKD. The CDR3 is made up of 14 amino acids. Trimming cost V 3 bases and J 3 bases, with 8 bases left between them. CDR3 protein: CATSDRVYNQPQHF. DNA for the CDR3: TGTGCCACCAGTGATCGGGTATACAATCAGCCCCAGCATTTT.

CDR3 sequence reads: CATSRDLGWQLFF. DNA for the CDR3: TGTGCCACCAGCAGAGATCTAGGCTGGCAACTGTTTTTT. This chain uses TRBV15 with TRBJ1-4, with D uncertain. Trimming took 0 bases from V and 12 from J, leaving 11 bases between them. The V gene's germline CDR1 is LNHNV and CDR2 YYDKDF (reference sequence). The CDR3 is made up of 13 amino acids.

The chain links TRBV10-3 to TRBJ2-7; D is perhaps TRBD1 (6 bases). The CDR3 is 13 amino acids. Trimming stripped 7 bases from V and 5 bases from J, with 15 bases between. CDR1 is ENHRY, CDR2 SYGVKD, per germline. CDR3 residues: CAIKTGSNHEQYF. The CDR3 DNA reads TGTGCCATCAAGACAGGTAGTAACCACGAGCAGTACTTC.

This clonotype was seen once. V gene TRBV27 combines with J gene TRBJ2-7, with D possibly matching TRBD2 (7 bases). Trimming pared 6 bases from V and 5 bases from J, leaving 17 bases between. The CDR3 is 14 amino acids. Germline V lookup: CDR1 MNHEY, CDR2 SMNVEV (reference sequence). CDR3 in amino acids: CASRPWGGMDEQYF. CDR3 in DNA: TGTGCCAGCAGGCCCTGGGGGGGCATGGACGAGCAGTACTTC.

The V gene is TRBV20-1, the J gene TRBJ1-3; 7 bases fit TRBD1. The trim removed 0 bases at V and 0 bases at J, leaving 14 bases unmatched. The CDR3 runs 19 residues. CDR1 and CDR2 (germline): DFQATT, SNEGSKA (reference sequence). The CDR3 DNA is TGCAGTGCTAGAGATCCGGACAGGAGCTCTAAGCGCTCTGGAAACACCATATATTTT. Amino acid sequence: CSARDPDRSSKRSGNTIYF.

The chain combines TRBV3-1 with TRBJ2-7, with a weak D call TRBD2 (5 bases). This CDR3 comprises 14 residues. CDR1 and CDR2 (germline): LGHDT, YNNKEL (reference sequence). V was cut by 1 base and J by 6 bases, with 13 bases left in between. The CDR3 coding sequence is TGTGCCAGCAGCCAAGTGGCTAGCAACACCGAGCAGTACTTC. This sequence encodes CASSQVASNTEQYF.

The chain uses TRBV3-1 and TRBJ2-7, with TRBD2 matching 7 bases. V was pared by 6 bases and J by 13 bases, with 9 bases of the junction left unmatched. This CDR3 region has 11 residues. Germline V CDR1 and CDR2: LGHDT, YNNKEL (reference sequence). CDR3 sequence: CASRDLGTIYF. In DNA, the CDR3 is TGTGCCAGCAGGGACCTAGGGACTATCTACTTC.

This chain links TRBV12-3 or TRBV12-4 with TRBJ1-3; D is possibly TRBD1 (5 bases). The CDR3 covers 16 residues. Trimming took off 3 bases at V and 2 bases at J, with 14 bases between the two ends. CDR3 coding DNA: TGTGCCAGCAGTTTTTACGCAGGGAACCCTGGAAACACCATATATTTT. It translates to CASSFYAGNPGNTIYF.

The chain couples TRBV6-2 or TRBV6-3 to TRBJ1-1; D remains unclear. The CDR3 is 14 amino acids. The ends were cut back, 3 bases at V and 8 bases at J, with 16 bases in the middle. From germline, CDR1 is MNHEY and CDR2 SVGEGT. CDR3 loop: CASSYNTGVGEAFF. The CDR3 nucleotides read TGTGCCAGCAGTTATAACACGGGAGTGGGCGAAGCTTTCTTT.

The chain employs TRBV5-1 and TRBJ1-2; TRBD1 matches at 8 bases. The junction had 8 bases not matched to a gene; V was cut back by 0 bases and J by 4 bases. The CDR3 consists of 16 residues. The germline gives CDR1 SGHRS, CDR2 YFSETQ. The CDR3 region has the DNA TGCGCCAGCAGCTTGGGACCGGGGACAGGAGGCTATGGCTACACCTTC. Protein: CASSLGPGTGGYGYTF. The full variable domain, rest sourced from reference TRBV5-1 and TRBJ1-2, is KAGVTQTPRYLIKTRGQQVTLSCSPISGHRSVSWYQQTPGQGLQFLFEYFSETQRNKGNFPGRFSGRQFSNSRSEMNVSTLELGDSALYLCASSLGPGTGGYGYTFGSGTRLTVV.

The chain is built from TRBV7-9 and TRBJ2-7; 9 nucleotides align to TRBD2. Germline CDR1 SEHNR, CDR2 FQNEAQ (reference sequence). The CDR3 is made up of 14 amino acids. With V trimmed by 5 bases and J by 3 bases, 5 bases remained unmatched. The CDR3 sequence: CASSPLSGSYEQYF. The CDR3 nucleotides read TGTGCCAGCAGCCCTCTTAGCGGGAGCTACGAGCAGTACTTC.

The chain links TRBV3-1 to TRBJ1-3; D gene unclear. Germline CDR1 reads LGHDT; CDR2 reads YNNKEL (reference sequence). Trimming removed 3 bases from V and 1 base from J, with 16 bases in between. This CDR3 comprises 17 residues. Written as DNA, the CDR3 is TGTGCCAGCAGCCAGGCCGGGGTTACCCTTTCTGGAAACACCATATATTTT. It is translated as CASSQAGVTLSGNTIYF.

The CDR3 region is CASSDVWTSGITDTQYF. In DNA form, the CDR3 reads TGTGCCAGCAGTGATGTTTGGACTAGCGGCATCACAGATACGCAGTATTTT. The chain couples TRBV2 to TRBJ2-3, with TRBD2 identical over 10 bases. Per the germline V gene, CDR1 is SNHLY and CDR2 is FYNNEI. Trimming removed 3 bases from V and 2 bases from J; junction bases left unmatched: 8. The CDR3 loop spans 17 amino acids.

In its sample, this clonotype was seen once. The CDR3 DNA follows: TGTGCCAGCAGCCCGAGGGACAGCGCGCCGGATACGCAGTATTTT. Residues: CASSPRDSAPDTQYF. The V call is TRBV7-9, the J call TRBJ2-3; 7 bases line up with TRBD1. V trimming: 5 bases; J trimming: 6 bases; junction bases outside the gene matches: 11. This CDR3 has 15 amino acids. Per the germline V gene, CDR1 is SEHNR and CDR2 is FQNEAQ (reference sequence).

The chain has TRBV2 and TRBJ2-7, with a weak D call TRBD1 (5 bases). CDR3 size: 11 residues. Trimming left V 8 bases short and J 6 bases short, with 11 bases between. The germline CDR1 and CDR2 sequences are SNHLY and FYNNEI. The CDR3 DNA is TGTGCCAGCCAGGGTTTTGGCGAGCAGTACTTC. Protein sequence: CASQGFGEQYF.

The V call is TRBV4-1, the J call TRBJ2-5, with D possibly matching TRBD2 (6 bases). Germline V gene sequence: CDR1 MGHRA, CDR2 YSYEKL. This CDR3 comprises 15 residues. Trimming shortened V by 0 bases and J by 2 bases, and 10 bases separated the two germline ends. This CDR3 reads CASSQEPGAQETQYF. In nucleotides, the CDR3 is TGCGCCAGCAGCCAAGAGCCGGGAGCTCAAGAGACCCAGTACTTC.

This chain links TRBV7-2 with TRBJ2-5; TRBD1 matches at 8 bases. Germline lookup yields CDR1 SGHTA and CDR2 FQGNSA. This CDR3 is built from 17 residues. After removal of 5 bases from V and 0 bases from J, the junction contained 11 bases not matched to a gene. The CDR3 DNA is TGTGCCAGCAGCCCCGGGACAGGAGGTGGGCACCAAGAGACCCAGTACTTC. This sequence encodes CASSPGTGGGHQETQYF.

CDR3 protein: CSVETAPNEKLFF. CDR3 coding DNA: TGCAGCGTTGAGACCGCACCAAATGAAAAACTGTTTTTT. The rearrangement links TRBV29-1 to TRBJ1-4; D unresolved. Trimming took 3 bases from V and 5 from J, leaving 10 bases between them. CDR1 is SQVTM, CDR2 ANQGSEA, per germline. This CDR3 has 13 amino acids.